This entry features one TCR beta chain sequence. The clone's antigen remains unknown. There are no base qualities to consult, and no much larger clone falls within one base. These data are taken from a study of T cell responses to AZD1222 COVID-19 vaccine (dated by TCRdb to the early 2020s). As for the study more broadly: A total of 233 trial participants underwent TCR sequencing, of whom 200 to 220 received two doses of AZD1222 and about 25 received two doses of the MenACWY control vaccine. Trial participants were enrolled into age subgroups of 18-55, 56-69 and 70-plus years, which contained about 150, 27 and 61 TCR-sequenced participants, respectively. Study-wide findings and limitations: After two AZD1222 doses, spike-specific TCR breadth and depth were significantly higher than at day 0 and than in MenACWY recipients. Because no day 14 peak-response samples were available, the repertoires could be characterized only after the peak T cell response. CD4 TCRs associated with the vaccine covered the entire spike protein, and the dominant responses were in regions 160-218 and 743-854. Participants were mostly white British and included more females than males, and it was suggested by the authors that clonal diversity may have been underestimated. Conclusions about previously exposed vaccinees are limited, since just six AZD1222 recipients were seropositive for SARS-CoV-2 at baseline. Reportedly, close to half of the unique spike-specific TCRs recognized epitopes lying outside the regions that are mutated in the B.1.351 and B.1.1.7 variants. The 56-69-year group was small, and its depth increase did not reach significance, likely because of low power.

The time point label corresponds to: about 28 days (+/-7) after the second vaccine dose. Because spike-specific TCR depth and breadth did not differ between the two schedules, AZD1222 recipients who got a second dose at roughly 4 weeks were pooled with those who got a second dose at roughly 12 weeks. Vaccinee samples came from UK trials COV001 and COV002, including a single-blind randomized controlled phase 2/3 trial of AZD1222 (ChAdOx1 nCoV-19) in healthy adults. For TCRbeta chain sequencing, PBMC samples from trial participants were taken at day 0 and at day 28 after the second dose. The CDR3 measures 15 amino acids from cysteine to phenylalanine. Kept here is only the CDR3 DNA, which spans 45 bases and is read in frame from base 1. The germline V gene sets CDR1 to MDHEN and CDR2 to SYDVKM. The germline V and J ends show losses of 4 bases and 1 base respectively, and no gene match explains 2 bases of the junction.

The CDR3 regions of human TCRbeta chains were subjected to immunosequencing. Per the source publication's procedure: Repertoire TCRs were matched against a reference library of SARS-CoV-2-specific TCRs generated with the MIRA antigen-specificity platform. Breadth was defined as the fraction of unique TCRs that were SARS-CoV-2-associated, and depth was defined as the fraction of total T cells that were SARS-CoV-2-associated. Using the MIRA data, each spike-specific TCR was assigned both to the spike region to which the TCR was reactive and to a CD4 or CD8 class. Log10-transformed breadth and depth values were compared by one-way ANOVA with Sidak's multiple comparisons tests. This is the immuneACCESS table as TCRdb keeps it, with only in-frame sequences that have V and J called. A part of the clones is gone; compared with another copy, unresolved V genes explain less than half, and the rest is unexplained. V and J calls and clone size are copied from that table; D and trimming were computed from the DNA. The sample profile shows roughly 180,000 clones; 94% of them were found once. About 1.5% of the sample is taken by the ten largest.

Recombination connected TRBV28 to TRBJ1-5; the junction holds 9 bases that match TRBD1. The sequence was obtained from an adult who received the AZD1222 COVID-19 vaccine. The specimen was peripheral blood, collected 28 days after the second AZD1222 dose. The nucleotide sequence reads TGTGCCAGCAGTTCCGGGACAGGGAGCAATCAGCCCCAGCATTTT. The encoded protein is CASSSGTGSNQPQHF.